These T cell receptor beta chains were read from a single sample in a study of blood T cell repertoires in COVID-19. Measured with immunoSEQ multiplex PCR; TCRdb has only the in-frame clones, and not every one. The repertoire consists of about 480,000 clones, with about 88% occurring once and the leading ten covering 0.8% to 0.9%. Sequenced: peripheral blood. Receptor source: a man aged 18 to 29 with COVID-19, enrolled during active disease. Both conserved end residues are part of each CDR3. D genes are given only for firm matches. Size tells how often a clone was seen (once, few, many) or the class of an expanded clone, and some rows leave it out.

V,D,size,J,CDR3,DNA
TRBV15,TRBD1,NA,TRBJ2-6,CATSVRQGGTSGANVLTF,TGTGCCACCAGCGTCCGACAGGGGGGAACCTCTGGGGCCAACGTCCTGACTTTC
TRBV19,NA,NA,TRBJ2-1,CASGGDYSYNEQFF,TGTGCCAGCGGGGGTGACTACTCCTACAATGAGCAGTTCTTC
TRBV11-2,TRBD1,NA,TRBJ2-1,CASSLHGQGAIEQFF,TGTGCCAGCAGCCTTCATGGACAGGGGGCGATTGAGCAGTTCTTC
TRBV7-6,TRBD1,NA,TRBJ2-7,CASSLRGQASFYEQYF,TGTGCCAGCAGCTTAAGGGGACAGGCGTCGTTCTACGAGCAGTACTTC
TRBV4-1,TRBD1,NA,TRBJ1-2,CASSSGTASYGYTF,TGCGCCAGCAGTTCCGGGACAGCAAGCTATGGCTACACCTTC
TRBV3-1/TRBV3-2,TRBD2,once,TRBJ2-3,CASSSYSGKSTDTQYF,TGTGCCAGCAGCTCCTATAGCGGGAAGAGCACAGATACGCAGTATTTT
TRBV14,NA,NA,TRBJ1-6,CASSQVAGYNSPLHF,TGTGCCAGCAGCCAAGTCGCGGGGTATAATTCACCCCTCCACTTT
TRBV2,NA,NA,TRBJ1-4,CASSENFWAANEKLFF,TGTGCCAGCAGTGAAAATTTCTGGGCAGCTAATGAAAAACTGTTTTTT
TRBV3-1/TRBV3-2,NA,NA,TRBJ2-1,CASSPNYGLTEQFF,TGTGCCAGCAGCCCCAATTATGGACTCACTGAGCAGTTCTTC
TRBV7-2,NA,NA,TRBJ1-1,CASSSPGFTEAFF,TGTGCCAGCAGCTCCCCAGGGTTCACTGAAGCTTTCTTT
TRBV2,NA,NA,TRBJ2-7,CASSEAGGRTYEQYF,TGTGCCAGCAGTGAAGCGGGGGGGCGCACCTACGAGCAGTACTTC
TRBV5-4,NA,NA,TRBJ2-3,CASTWQGTDTQYF,TGTGCCAGCACATGGCAGGGCACAGATACGCAGTATTTT
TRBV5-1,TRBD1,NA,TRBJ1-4,CASSLDRGSEKLFF,TGCGCCAGCAGCTTGGACAGGGGAAGTGAAAAACTGTTTTTT
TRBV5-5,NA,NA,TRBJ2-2,CASSLSVYNTGELFF,TGTGCCAGCAGCTTGTCGGTCTATAACACCGGGGAGCTGTTTTTT
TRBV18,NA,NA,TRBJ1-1,CASSPPGATDTEAFF,TGTGCCAGCTCACCTCCAGGGGCCACGGATACTGAAGCTTTCTTT
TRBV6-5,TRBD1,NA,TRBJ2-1,CATTTGTGPQFF,TGTGCCACCACAACCGGGACAGGGCCGCAGTTCTTC
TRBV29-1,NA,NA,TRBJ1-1,CSAAGTLNTEAFF,TGCAGCGCGGCCGGGACATTGAACACTGAAGCTTTCTTT
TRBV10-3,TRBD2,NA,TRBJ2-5,CAIGASGKQETQYF,TGTGCCATCGGGGCTAGCGGGAAGCAAGAGACCCAGTACTTC
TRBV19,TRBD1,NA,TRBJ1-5,CASSTDRGDNQPQHF,TGTGCCAGTAGTACCGACAGGGGGGACAATCAGCCCCAGCATTTT
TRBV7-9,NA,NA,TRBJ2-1,CASSDTDSGEQFF,TGTGCCAGCAGCGATACCGACAGTGGTGAGCAGTTCTTC
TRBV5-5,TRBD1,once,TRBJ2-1,CASSGGQGVDNEQFF,TGTGCCAGCAGCGGGGGACAGGGCGTCGACAATGAGCAGTTCTTC
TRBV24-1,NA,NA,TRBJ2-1,CATSLGPREQFF,TGTGCCACCAGTCTTGGGCCTCGGGAGCAGTTCTTC
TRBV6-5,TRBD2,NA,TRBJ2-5,CASSYVAGGFQETQYF,TGTGCCAGCAGTTATGTAGCGGGGGGCTTCCAAGAGACCCAGTACTTC
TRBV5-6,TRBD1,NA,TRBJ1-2,CASSSRRTGGIRYTF,TGTGCCAGCAGCTCCCGGCGAACAGGGGGTATACGCTACACCTTC
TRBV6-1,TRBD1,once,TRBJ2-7,CASSDYRGSSYEQYF,TGTGCCAGCAGTGATTACAGGGGTAGCTCCTACGAGCAGTACTTC
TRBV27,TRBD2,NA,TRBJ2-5,CASSFRPPGLAPQETQYF,TGTGCCAGCAGTTTTCGACCGCCCGGACTAGCTCCTCAAGAGACCCAGTACTTC
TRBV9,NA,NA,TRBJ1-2,CASTPGFYGYTF,TGTGCCAGCACACCAGGGTTTTATGGCTACACCTTC
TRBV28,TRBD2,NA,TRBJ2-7,CASTRAGTSETYEQYF,TGTGCCAGCACCCGCGCTGGGACTAGCGAGACCTACGAGCAGTACTTC
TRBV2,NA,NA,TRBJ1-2,CASRTLISYGYTF,TGTGCCAGCAGGACTCTCATAAGCTATGGCTACACCTTC
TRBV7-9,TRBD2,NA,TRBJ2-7,CASSRGTSFPYEQYF,TGTGCCAGCAGCCGAGGGACTAGTTTTCCCTACGAGCAGTACTTC
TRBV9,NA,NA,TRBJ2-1,CASSLQGSDNEQFF,TGTGCCAGCAGCCTACAAGGTAGCGATAATGAGCAGTTCTTC
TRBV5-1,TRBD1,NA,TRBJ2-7,CASSGTGTGSYEQYF,TGCGCCAGCAGCGGGACCGGGACAGGATCCTACGAGCAGTACTTC
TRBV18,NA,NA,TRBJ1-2,CASSIAAGNEGYTF,TGTGCCAGCTCTATTGCCGCGGGGAACGAAGGCTACACCTTC
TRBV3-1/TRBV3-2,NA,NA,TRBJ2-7,CASSPSRGGGAYEQYF,TGTGCCAGCAGCCCTTCAAGGGGAGGGGGTGCCTACGAGCAGTACTTC
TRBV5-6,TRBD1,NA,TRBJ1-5,CASSTLVPGQTSNQPQHF,TGTGCCAGCAGCACCCTAGTACCGGGACAGACTAGCAATCAGCCCCAGCATTTT
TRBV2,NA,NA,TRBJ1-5,CASSDRTGNQPQHF,TGTGCCAGCAGTGATCGGACAGGCAATCAGCCCCAGCATTTT
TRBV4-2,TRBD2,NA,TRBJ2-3,CASSQGEGRTDTQYF,TGTGCCAGCAGCCAAGGGGAGGGCCGCACAGATACGCAGTATTTT
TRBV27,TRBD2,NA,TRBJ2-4,CASSQRTSGGRNIQYF,TGTGCCAGCAGCCAACGGACTAGCGGAGGGAGAAACATTCAGTACTTC
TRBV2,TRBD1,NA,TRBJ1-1,CASKGQGEAEAFF,TGTGCCAGCAAGGGACAGGGGGAGGCTGAAGCTTTCTTT
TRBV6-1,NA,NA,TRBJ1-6,CASSEGRGYYNSPLHF,TGTGCCAGCAGTGAAGGGCGGGGGTACTATAATTCACCCCTCCACTTT
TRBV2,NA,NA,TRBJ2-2,CASSEVRSMTGELFF,TGTGCCAGCAGTGAGGTTAGATCTATGACCGGGGAGCTGTTTTTT
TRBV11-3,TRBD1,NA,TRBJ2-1,CASSFPDPGQGEFF,TGTGCCAGCAGCTTCCCCGATCCTGGACAGGGTGAGTTCTTC
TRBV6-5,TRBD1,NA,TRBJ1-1,CASSYDRGTEAFF,TGTGCCAGCAGTTATGACAGGGGAACTGAAGCTTTCTTT
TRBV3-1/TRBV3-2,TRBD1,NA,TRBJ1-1,CASSQDSGQAREAFF,TGTGCCAGCAGCCAAGATTCCGGACAGGCCAGGGAAGCTTTCTTT
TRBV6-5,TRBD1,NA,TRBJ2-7,CASSYFRQGGYEQYF,TGTGCCAGCAGTTACTTCCGACAGGGTGGTTACGAGCAGTACTTC
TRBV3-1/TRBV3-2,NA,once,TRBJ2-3,CASSRRATSTDTQYF,TGTGCCAGCAGCCGGAGAGCGACTAGCACAGATACGCAGTATTTT